A selection of T cell receptor beta chains follows, all from one sample in a study of T cell repertoires in cytomegalovirus infection. Antigens of these TCRs are unknown. Via MiXCR, TCRdb re-called the reads, giving one row per CDR3 protein. This sample has approximately 65,000 distinct CDR3 sequences, with around 21% found just once. Sequences were derived from CD8+ T cells from cultured PBMCs, sampled from culture after CMV antigen stimulation. Receptors were obtained from a human donor in good health (CMV status not recorded). Some clones in this sample may be carry-over from other donors' samples. The CDR3 runs from the conserved cysteine through the conserved F or W. D genes are given only for firm matches. Size values are once, few and many counts, or a class for expanded clones, and some rows have none.

CDR3 protein: CASSSHDRDRDGAQHF
CDR3 DNA: TGTGCCAGCAGCTCCCACGATCGGGACCGAGACGGAGCCCAGCATTTT
clone size: few
D gene: -
J gene: TRBJ1-5
V gene: TRBV7-9

CDR3 protein: CASSLTVDQPQHF
CDR3 DNA: TGTGCCAGCAGCTTGACAGTTGATCAGCCCCAGCATTTT
clone size: few
D gene: -
J gene: TRBJ1-5
V gene: TRBV7-9

CDR3 protein: CASSLVRPSQNTGELFF
CDR3 DNA: TGTGCCAGCAGCTTAGTGAGGCCTAGCCAGAACACCGGGGAGCTGTTTTTT
clone size: -
D gene: -
J gene: TRBJ2-2
V gene: TRBV7-2

CDR3 protein: CSTLDRASSRRGETQYF
CDR3 DNA: TGCAGTACACTCGACAGGGCGAGTTCGAGGCGAGGGGAGACCCAGTACTTC
clone size: -
D gene: TRBD1
J gene: TRBJ2-5
V gene: TRBV20-1

CDR3 protein: CASSYEGRGNQPQHF
CDR3 DNA: TGTGCCAGCAGTTATGAAGGCAGGGGCAATCAGCCCCAGCATTTT
clone size: few
D gene: -
J gene: TRBJ1-5
V gene: TRBV12-3/TRBV12-4

CDR3 protein: CASSFKSETQYF
CDR3 DNA: TGTGCCAGCAGCTTTAAATCGGAGACCCAGTACTTC
clone size: few
D gene: -
J gene: TRBJ2-5
V gene: TRBV11-1

CDR3 protein: CASSIRGSNQPQHF
CDR3 DNA: TGTGCCAGCAGTATAAGGGGTTCCAACCAGCCCCAGCATTTT
clone size: few
D gene: -
J gene: TRBJ1-5
V gene: TRBV12-3/TRBV12-4

CDR3 protein: CAISESLGQDAPGGGYTF
CDR3 DNA: TGTGCCATCAGTGAGTCCCTGGGACAGGATGCCCCTGGGGGCGGCTACACCTTC
clone size: -
D gene: TRBD1
J gene: TRBJ1-2
V gene: TRBV10-3

CDR3 protein: CASSIGTSGGNEQFF
CDR3 DNA: TGTGCCAGCAGCATCGGGACTAGCGGGGGAAATGAGCAGTTCTTC
clone size: -
D gene: TRBD2
J gene: TRBJ2-1
V gene: TRBV9

CDR3 protein: CASRGDQTYEQYF
CDR3 DNA: TGTGCCAGCCGCGGGGACCAAACCTACGAGCAGTACTTC
clone size: few
D gene: -
J gene: TRBJ2-7
V gene: TRBV7-9

CDR3 protein: CASSESKTYEQYF
CDR3 DNA: TGTGCCAGCAGTGAATCAAAGACCTACGAGCAGTACTTC
clone size: -
D gene: -
J gene: TRBJ2-7
V gene: TRBV6-1

CDR3 protein: CASSIVGQGRDGYTF
CDR3 DNA: TGTGCCAGCAGCATTGTGGGACAGGGGCGGGATGGCTACACCTTC
clone size: few
D gene: TRBD1
J gene: TRBJ1-2
V gene: TRBV7-2

CDR3 protein: CASSLTPASAETQYF
CDR3 DNA: TGTGCCAGCAGCTTAACGCCCGCTAGCGCAGAGACCCAGTACTTC
clone size: few
D gene: -
J gene: TRBJ2-5
V gene: TRBV7-6

CDR3 protein: CASSLGVPEAFF
CDR3 DNA: TGTGCCAGCAGTTTAGGCGTCCCTGAAGCTTTCTTT
clone size: -
D gene: -
J gene: TRBJ1-1
V gene: TRBV28

CDR3 protein: CASSPTRTNHEQYF
CDR3 DNA: TGTGCCAGCAGTCCTACTAGGACAAACCACGAGCAGTACTTC
clone size: few
D gene: -
J gene: TRBJ2-7
V gene: TRBV12-3/TRBV12-4

CDR3 protein: CASSQDPGQGISHEQYF
CDR3 DNA: TGCGCCAGCAGCCAAGATCCGGGACAGGGGATTTCCCACGAGCAGTACTTC
clone size: few
D gene: TRBD1
J gene: TRBJ2-7
V gene: TRBV4-1

CDR3 protein: CASSWTGELFF
CDR3 DNA: TGTGCCAGCAGCTGGACCGGGGAGCTGTTTTTT
clone size: -
D gene: -
J gene: TRBJ2-2
V gene: TRBV7-2

CDR3 protein: CASSSRDISSYEQYF
CDR3 DNA: TGTGCCAGCAGCTCCCGGGACATTAGCTCCTACGAGCAGTACTTC
clone size: many
D gene: -
J gene: TRBJ2-7
V gene: TRBV7-2

CDR3 protein: CASGGQPNTEAFF
CDR3 DNA: TGTGCCAGCGGCGGACAGCCGAACACTGAAGCTTTCTTT
clone size: few
D gene: -
J gene: TRBJ1-1
V gene: TRBV7-9

CDR3 protein: CASSFQTGDQYF
CDR3 DNA: TGTGCCAGCAGCTTTCAAACGGGCGATCAGTACTTC
clone size: -
D gene: -
J gene: TRBJ2-7
V gene: TRBV7-2

CDR3 protein: CASSLLESYYGYTF
CDR3 DNA: TGTGCCAGCAGCTTACTGGAAAGTTACTATGGCTACACCTTC
clone size: -
D gene: -
J gene: TRBJ1-2
V gene: TRBV7-2

CDR3 protein: CASSLAAAPRPNEQFF
CDR3 DNA: TGTGCCAGCAGCTTGGCCGCAGCCCCAAGACCCAATGAGCAGTTCTTC
clone size: -
D gene: -
J gene: TRBJ2-1
V gene: TRBV5-6

CDR3 protein: CASIQGRETQYF
CDR3 DNA: TGTGCCAGTATACAGGGGCGGGAGACCCAGTACTTC
clone size: -
D gene: TRBD1
J gene: TRBJ2-5
V gene: TRBV2

CDR3 protein: CASSRSTGPDEAFF
CDR3 DNA: TGTGCCAGCAGCCGATCGACAGGGCCGGATGAAGCTTTCTTT
clone size: few
D gene: TRBD1
J gene: TRBJ1-1
V gene: TRBV7-2

CDR3 protein: CASSFSGGAVDTQYF
CDR3 DNA: TGTGCCAGCAGCTTTAGCGGGGGGGCAGTGGATACGCAGTATTTT
clone size: few
D gene: TRBD2
J gene: TRBJ2-3
V gene: TRBV5-4

CDR3 protein: CASSSTGANQPQHF
CDR3 DNA: TGTGCCAGCAGTTCGACAGGGGCCAATCAGCCCCAGCATTTT
clone size: -
D gene: TRBD1
J gene: TRBJ1-5
V gene: TRBV12-3/TRBV12-4

CDR3 protein: CASSYGGANEQFF
CDR3 DNA: TGTGCCAGCAGTTACGGAGGGGCGAATGAGCAGTTCTTC
clone size: few
D gene: -
J gene: TRBJ2-1
V gene: TRBV6-1

CDR3 protein: CASSFRGVNTEAFF
CDR3 DNA: TGTGCCAGCAGTTTCCGAGGGGTGAACACTGAAGCTTTCTTT
clone size: -
D gene: -
J gene: TRBJ1-1
V gene: TRBV12-3/TRBV12-4

CDR3 protein: CASSPESGGAYNEQFF
CDR3 DNA: TGTGCCAGCAGTCCGGAAAGCGGGGGGGCCTACAATGAGCAGTTCTTC
clone size: -
D gene: TRBD2
J gene: TRBJ2-1
V gene: TRBV27

CDR3 protein: CASSQQGGNTEAFF
CDR3 DNA: TGTGCCAGCAGTCAACAGGGTGGGAATACTGAAGCTTTCTTT
clone size: -
D gene: -
J gene: TRBJ1-1
V gene: TRBV27

CDR3 protein: CASSFPGQNTEAFF
CDR3 DNA: TGTGCCAGCAGTTTTCCGGGACAGAACACTGAAGCTTTCTTT
clone size: few
D gene: -
J gene: TRBJ1-1
V gene: TRBV12-3/TRBV12-4

CDR3 protein: CASSQGTGDNQPQHF
CDR3 DNA: TGCGCCAGCAGCCAAGGGACAGGGGACAATCAGCCCCAGCATTTT
clone size: -
D gene: TRBD1
J gene: TRBJ1-5
V gene: TRBV4-3

CDR3 protein: CASSLGNGPEAFF
CDR3 DNA: TGTGCCAGCAGCTTAGGGAACGGGCCTGAAGCTTTCTTT
clone size: few
D gene: -
J gene: TRBJ1-1
V gene: TRBV7-3

CDR3 protein: CASSWGVGPNYEQYF
CDR3 DNA: TGTGCCAGCAGCTGGGGTGTTGGGCCGAATTACGAGCAGTACTTC
clone size: -
D gene: -
J gene: TRBJ2-7
V gene: TRBV5-4

CDR3 protein: CASGPSNTEAFF
CDR3 DNA: TGTGCCAGCGGGCCCTCAAACACTGAAGCTTTCTTT
clone size: few
D gene: -
J gene: TRBJ1-1
V gene: TRBV6-2/TRBV6-3

CDR3 protein: CASSQPRQEIYGYTF
CDR3 DNA: TGTGCCAGCAGCCAGCCCCGACAGGAGATCTATGGCTACACCTTC
clone size: -
D gene: -
J gene: TRBJ1-2
V gene: TRBV7-4

CDR3 protein: CASSQETAVPGVRGYTF
CDR3 DNA: TGTGCCAGCAGCCAAGAGACGGCGGTTCCGGGGGTTCGTGGCTACACCTTC
clone size: -
D gene: -
J gene: TRBJ1-2
V gene: TRBV4-2

CDR3 protein: CASSSPRRTEAFF
CDR3 DNA: TGTGCCAGCAGTTCCCCCCGGAGGACTGAAGCTTTCTTT
clone size: -
D gene: -
J gene: TRBJ1-1
V gene: TRBV27

CDR3 protein: CASSSVGTQLEPQHF
CDR3 DNA: TGTGCCAGCAGCTCTGTCGGGACTCAGCTAGAGCCCCAGCATTTT
clone size: -
D gene: -
J gene: TRBJ1-5
V gene: TRBV7-2

CDR3 protein: CASSSRQRNTEAFF
CDR3 DNA: TGTGCCAGCAGCTCCCGACAGAGGAACACTGAAGCTTTCTTT
clone size: -
D gene: -
J gene: TRBJ1-1
V gene: TRBV7-9

CDR3 protein: CAISVGDRGYEQYF
CDR3 DNA: TGTGCCATCAGTGTGGGGGACAGGGGCTACGAGCAGTACTTC
clone size: few
D gene: TRBD1
J gene: TRBJ2-7
V gene: TRBV10-3

CDR3 protein: CASSGGGNTIYF
CDR3 DNA: TGTGCCAGCAGCGGAGGAGGAAACACCATATATTTT
clone size: few
D gene: -
J gene: TRBJ1-3
V gene: TRBV7-9

CDR3 protein: CASSTGVATNEKLFF
CDR3 DNA: TGTGCCAGCAGTACAGGGGTTGCAACTAATGAAAAACTGTTTTTT
clone size: -
D gene: TRBD1
J gene: TRBJ1-4
V gene: TRBV7-9

CDR3 protein: CASSLNRRPGEKLFF
CDR3 DNA: TGTGCCAGCAGCTTAAATCGGCGGCCCGGTGAAAAACTGTTTTTT
clone size: -
D gene: -
J gene: TRBJ1-4
V gene: TRBV7-2